This TCR beta chain originates from a study of metastatic and nonmetastatic thyroid tumors. At the level of the study: Both malignant and benign thyroid patients supplied peripheral blood and tumor or nodule tissue samples, across which the repertoires of these patients were then compared.

Original methodology: Variation in CDR3 across clinicopathological groups served as the basis for constructing a distant-metastasis classifier in papillary thyroid cancer. TCRdb called clones again from the PCR reads with MiXCR. What appears here as the V and J calls and clone size reflects TCRdb's work, not the paper's. The sample gives approximately 38,000 clones, about 24% of which show up once; about 8.9% is in the top ten. The entire patient cohort was treatment-naive prior to thyroid surgery. The CDR3 contains 16 residues. The germline V gene encodes CDR1 KGHSH and CDR2 LQKENI. J lost 3 bases, V lost 2 bases, and 6 bases had no gene match.

The sample consisted of blood. The chain uses TRBV18 and TRBJ2-1; 8 bases match TRBD2. The receptor's source is a female donor with papillary thyroid cancer or a benign thyroid nodule (not recorded which). Some clones in this sample may be carry-over from other donors' samples. In nucleotides, the CDR3 is TGTGCCAGCTCACCATACCAACTAGCGGTCTACAATGAGCAGTTCTTC. Translation gives CASSPYQLAVYNEQFF. Together with reference TRBV18 and TRBJ2-1, the CDR3 gives the full variable domain: NAGVMQNPRHLVRRRGQEARLRCSPMKGHSHVYWYRQLPEEGLKFMVYLQKENIIDESGMPKERFSAEFPKEGPSILRIQQVVRGDSAAYFCASSPYQLAVYNEQFFGPGTRLTVL.